These 22 T cell receptor beta chains were sequenced from one sample in a study of blood T cells in healthy people across ages. A second PCR of roughly 6 to 12 cycles used a sample-barcoded 5' primer and a J-beta primer mix. TCRdb processed the 5' RACE reads anew with MiXCR; each CDR3 protein has one entry. Of around 1,500,000 distinct CDR3 sequences listed, about 43% are singletons. Sample: blood. Receptors originate from a woman aged 18-29 years in good health.

A few counts support this clonotype. The rearrangement joins TRBV20-1 to TRBJ2-1, with D perhaps being TRBD1 or TRBD2 (6 bases each). This CDR3 is 14 amino acids long. Deletions cut 5 bases from V and 7 bases from J, with 18 bases between. CDR1 and CDR2 (germline): DFQATT, SNEGSKA (reference sequence). The DNA of the CDR3 is TGCAGTGCTTGGGGGCGGGAACAAAGGAATGAGCAGTTCTTC. Translating it yields CSAWGREQRNEQFF.

The chain carries TRBV20-1 and TRBJ2-3; D remains unclear. Trimming shortened V by 5 bases and J by 3 bases, and 15 bases separated the two germline ends. The germline V gene has CDR1 DFQATT and CDR2 SNEGSKA (reference sequence). This CDR3 has 14 amino acids. In DNA, the CDR3 is TGCAGTGCTGGAAGCCCAGAGCCGACAGATACGCAGTATTTT. It is translated as CSAGSPEPTDTQYF.

J is TRBJ1-2 and V is TRBV3-1; D possibly corresponds to TRBD1 (5 bases). This CDR3 has 15 amino acids. V was pared by 4 bases and J by 2 bases, with 14 bases between. Germline values: CDR1 LGHDT, CDR2 YNNKEL (reference sequence). CDR3 protein: CASSRTTGGNYGYTF. CDR3 nucleotides: TGTGCCAGCAGCCGGACAACTGGGGGGAACTATGGCTACACCTTC.

This chain links TRBV12-3 or TRBV12-4 with TRBJ1-5, with a weak D call TRBD1 (6 bases). Between the trimmed V and J ends, which lost 5 bases and 4 bases, there was a span of 12 bases. The CDR3 contains 14 residues. The CDR3 sequence: CASSTRQVNQPQHF. The CDR3 region has the DNA TGTGCCAGCAGTACACGACAGGTTAATCAGCCCCAGCATTTT.

The chain has TRBV9 and TRBJ1-1; no definite D call. The CDR3 contains 13 residues. The V and J ends lost 8 bases and 1 base respectively, with 12 bases between them. Germline V gives CDR1 SGDLS, CDR2 YYNGEE. This chain's CDR3 is CASDRGSNTEAFF. The CDR3 DNA reads TGTGCCAGTGATCGTGGGTCGAACACTGAAGCTTTCTTT.

This chain uses TRBV20-1 with TRBJ2-1; TRBD2 matches 11 bases. J lost 13 bases, V lost 7 bases, and 12 bases had no gene match. The CDR3 totals 13 residues. In germline, CDR1 is DFQATT, CDR2 SNEGSKA (reference sequence). CDR3 sequence reads: CSVELAGVETQFF. Here the CDR3 DNA reads TGCAGTGTCGAACTAGCGGGAGTTGAGACCCAGTTCTTC.

This clonotype was recorded a few times. The chain couples TRBV21-1 to TRBJ2-7; the tabulated D call, TRBD1, remains unverified against the DNA. TRBV21-1 is listed as a pseudogene. CDR3 length equals 12 residues. For the CDR3, the DNA is TGTGCCAGCAGCGGGGACATCTACGAGCAGTACTTC. Residues: CASSGDIYEQYF.

This clonotype was recorded at least ten times. The chain carries TRBV5-1 and TRBJ1-2; no reliable D call. CDR3 length: 14 residues. The V end was cut by 0 bases, the J end by 1 base, with 7 bases between. Germline-derived CDR1 and CDR2 are SGHRS and YFSETQ. The CDR3 nucleotides are TGCGCCAGCAGCTTGGGTGATAGTAACTATGGCTACACCTTC. It yields the protein CASSLGDSNYGYTF.

This clonotype was picked up a small number of times. The CDR3, as DNA: TGTGCCAGCAGCTCCCTTGGGGGAGCGGGAACCTACGAGCAGTACTTC. Protein product: CASSSLGGAGTYEQYF. This chain uses TRBV3-1 with TRBJ2-5; 7 bases line up with TRBD2. The end of the DNA fits TRBJ2-7 better, so the J call may be wrong. This CDR3 comprises 16 residues. Germline-derived CDR1 and CDR2 are LGHDT and YNNKEL (reference sequence).

This chain links TRBV7-9 with TRBJ2-1; 9 nucleotides match TRBD2. The V gene's germline CDR1 is SEHNR and CDR2 FQNEAQ (reference sequence). V was clipped by 5 bases and J by 8 bases; unmatched bases: 10. This CDR3 contains 15 residues. Written as DNA, the CDR3 is TGTGCCAGCAGCGCCATGGGACTAGCTCGCCATGAGCAGTTCTTC. Translation gives CASSAMGLARHEQFF. The full variable domain, with the rest looked up from reference TRBV7-9 and TRBJ2-1, is DTGVSQNPRHKITKRGQNVTFRCDPISEHNRLYWYRQTLGQGPEFLTYFQNEAQLEKSRLLSDRFSAERPKGSFSTLEIQRTEQGDSAMYLCASSAMGLARHEQFFGPGTRLTVL.

The V and J genes are TRBV4-1 and TRBJ2-7; D not resolved. Trimming pared 2 bases from V and 1 base from J, leaving 15 bases between. CDR1 and CDR2 (germline): MGHRA, YSYEKL. The CDR3 is 16 amino acids. CDR3 bases: TGCGCCAGCAGCCAACGGCCGGACGGTAAATCCTACGAGCAGTACTTC. The encoded protein is CASSQRPDGKSYEQYF.

V and J are TRBV10-3 and TRBJ1-2; no firm D call. CDR1 and CDR2 from the germline V gene are ENHRY and SYGVKD. V was trimmed by 2 bases and J by 11 bases, leaving 18 bases between them. This CDR3 contains 14 residues. The CDR3 sequence is CAISEGRASQTYTF. DNA of the CDR3: TGTGCCATCAGTGAGGGGAGGGCCAGCCAGACATACACCTTC.

This clonotype was recorded a few times. The chain joins TRBV2 to TRBJ2-5; 7 nucleotides agree with TRBD1. The closer fit of TRBJ2-7 to the DNA end suggests the J call may be wrong. CDR1 is SNHLY and CDR2 is FYNNEI in the germline V gene. The CDR3 contains 13 residues. The CDR3 sequence is CASTPGGTYEQYF. The CDR3 region has the DNA TGTGCCAGCACCCCAGGGGGTACCTACGAGCAGTACTTC.

This sequence joins TRBV12-3 or TRBV12-4 and TRBJ2-1, with TRBD2 as a possible D gene (6 bases). The CDR3 has 13 amino acids. V was cut by 6 bases and J by 8 bases, with 14 bases left in between. The CDR3 region is CASRPNSGHEQFF. CDR3 nucleotide sequence: TGTGCCAGCAGGCCTAACAGCGGGCATGAGCAGTTCTTC.

The chain combines TRBV28 with TRBJ2-1; D possibly corresponds to TRBD2 (6 bases). Germline CDR1 and CDR2: MDHEN and SYDVKM. The CDR3 is 17 amino acids. V lost 2 bases and J 0 bases, leaving 14 bases between the germline ends. CDR3: CASSLTGDPSSYNEQFF. CDR3 coding DNA: TGTGCCAGCAGTTTAACGGGGGACCCGAGCTCCTACAATGAGCAGTTCTTC.

The rearrangement uses TRBV4-1 and TRBJ1-2; no clear D gene. Germline CDR1 MGHRA, CDR2 YSYEKL. Trimming removed 4 bases from V and 0 bases from J, with 12 bases in between. The CDR3 totals 15 residues. CDR3 protein: CASSLIGSANYGYTF. The CDR3 nucleotides read TGCGCCAGCAGCCTGATAGGGAGTGCTAACTATGGCTACACCTTC.

V usage is TRBV5-1 and J usage is TRBJ2-7; 11 nucleotides agree with TRBD1. The CDR3 is 13 residues long. Germline trimming cut 7 bases from V and 3 bases from J; bases unmatched to any gene: 3. Germline values: CDR1 SGHRS, CDR2 YFSETQ. CDR3 loop: CASQGTGGYEQYF. CDR3 bases: TGCGCCAGCCAAGGGACAGGGGGCTACGAGCAGTACTTC.

The gene calls are TRBV11-2 and TRBJ1-1; unclear D gene. This CDR3 has 13 residues. Germline CDR1 reads SGHAT; CDR2 reads FQNNGV. Trimming stripped 4 bases from V and 1 base from J, with 7 bases between. In DNA form, the CDR3 reads TGTGCCAGCAGCTCCCCGGAGAACACTGAAGCTTTCTTT. The encoded protein is CASSSPENTEAFF.

A word on this clonotype: One junction end does not reproduce the germline sequence, and a read error may be involved. The V gene is TRBV7-2, the J gene TRBJ1-2; D perhaps matches TRBD1 (6 bases). Germline CDR1 and CDR2: SGHTA and FQGNSA. This CDR3 comprises 13 residues. The DNA of the CDR3 is TGTGCCAGCAGCTTACCGGGACAAGTTAGCTATACCTTC. It translates to CASSLPGQVSYTF. The whole variable domain, remainder taken from reference TRBV7-2 and TRBJ1-2, is GAGVSQSPSNKVTEKGKDVELRCDPISGHTALYWYRQSLGQGLEFLIYFQGNSAPDKSGLPSDRFSAERTGGSVSTLTIQRTQQEDSAVYLCASSLPGQVSYTFGSGTRLTVV.

The V call is TRBV9, the J call TRBJ2-1; TRBD2 agrees at 9 bases. This CDR3 has 15 residues. V was pared by 3 bases and J by 5 bases, with 6 bases of the junction left unmatched. In germline, CDR1 is SGDLS, CDR2 YYNGEE. CDR3 protein: CASSARGGYDNEQFF. The CDR3 bases are TGTGCCAGCAGCGCGCGGGGGGGCTACGACAATGAGCAGTTCTTC.

The rearrangement uses TRBV6-5 and TRBJ1-2, with 7 positions matching TRBD1. With V trimmed by 4 bases and J by 7 bases, 12 bases remained unmatched. This CDR3 spans 15 amino acids. The V gene's germline CDR1 is MNHEY and CDR2 SVGAGI. The chain's CDR3 is CASSWNRGTPGGYTF. The CDR3 nucleotides are TGTGCCAGCAGTTGGAACAGGGGCACCCCGGGTGGCTACACCTTC.

J is TRBJ2-1 and V is TRBV5-4; 7 nucleotides match TRBD2. The CDR3 length is 14 residues. CDR1 and CDR2 (germline): SGHNT, YYREEE (reference sequence). V lost 6 bases to trimming and J lost 5 bases; unmatched junction nucleotides: 8. CDR3 DNA sequence: TGTGCCAGCACCCCCGGGGAGGGAGACAATGAGCAGTTCTTC. It translates to CASTPGEGDNEQFF.